The 19 T cell receptor beta chains reported below all come from one sample, sequenced in a study of shared clonotypes between healthy human individuals. Libraries were prepared by immunoSEQ multiplex PCR; TCRdb keeps only in-frame clonotypes and omits some of them. This table has about 680,000 clones, 55% to 85% appearing once. The sequencing input was memory CD4+ T cells sorted from blood. Subset denoted: CD45RA-negative fraction. Receptor source: a woman between 25 and 40 years old in good health.

The chain links TRBV4-1 to TRBJ2-1, with 9 bases identical to TRBD1. The CDR3 is made up of 15 amino acids. Germline CDR1 MGHRA, CDR2 YSYEKL. Unmatched junction bases numbered 3, after V lost 2 bases and J lost 4 bases. CDR3 amino acids: CASSQTGTGYNEQFF. For the CDR3, the DNA is TGCGCCAGCAGCCAAACCGGGACAGGGTACAATGAGCAGTTCTTC.

The gene calls are TRBV10-3 and TRBJ1-5; D gene ambiguous. V was pared by 10 bases and J by 8 bases, with 15 bases between. The CDR3 loop spans 12 amino acids. CDR1 is ENHRY, CDR2 SYGVKD, per germline. CDR3 sequence (DNA): TGTGCCAGCAGAGGGCAGAGGGAGCCCCAGCATTTT. It is translated as CASRGQREPQHF.

This chain connects TRBV16 to TRBJ1-5; D remains ambiguous. This CDR3 region has 12 residues. CDR1 KGHSY and CDR2 FQNENV come from the germline V gene. The ends were cut back, 10 bases at V and 0 bases at J, with 7 bases in the middle. CDR3 region: CATIPSNQPQHF. The CDR3 coding sequence is TGTGCCACCATACCTAGCAATCAGCCCCAGCATTTT.

In the case of this clone: Within the sample, other DNA sequences also encode this same CDR3. The rearrangement joins TRBV5-1 to TRBJ1-5, with no clear D. Germline V CDR1 and CDR2: SGHRS, YFSETQ. This CDR3 is built from 14 residues. V was clipped by 0 bases and J by 3 bases, with 7 bases between them. The CDR3 protein is CASSLEGPNQPQHF. The CDR3 coding sequence is TGCGCCAGCAGCTTGGAGGGTCCCAATCAGCCCCAGCATTTT. Complete variable domain (other parts from reference TRBV5-1 and TRBJ1-5): KAGVTQTPRYLIKTRGQQVTLSCSPISGHRSVSWYQQTPGQGLQFLFEYFSETQRNKGNFPGRFSGRQFSNSRSEMNVSTLELGDSALYLCASSLEGPNQPQHFGDGTRLSIL.

This clone has at least ten counts. Additional DNA sequences in this sample encode the identical CDR3. V and J are TRBV28 and TRBJ2-7; no definite D call. Germline V CDR1 and CDR2: MDHEN, SYDVKM. Trimming took off 6 bases at V and 3 bases at J, with 6 bases between the two ends. The CDR3 has 11 residues. The CDR3 loop is CASSHRYEQYF. The CDR3 DNA sequence: TGTGCCAGCAGCCACCGCTACGAGCAGTACTTC.

V is TRBV6-6 and J is TRBJ2-2; TRBD1 aligns across 10 bases. Germline-derived CDR1 and CDR2 are MNHNY and SVGAGI (reference sequence). CDR3 length: 16 amino acids. V was pared by 5 bases and J by 6 bases, with 9 bases of the junction left unmatched. In nucleotides, the CDR3 is TGTGCCAGCAGTCCGGGACAGGGGCGGGAGTCCGGGGAGCTGTTTTTT. Protein sequence: CASSPGQGRESGELFF.

The CDR3 reads CSVVQLVSTDTQYF. CDR3 in DNA: TGCAGCGTTGTCCAACTAGTTAGCACAGATACGCAGTATTTT. The chain links TRBV29-1 to TRBJ2-3; the D gene is possibly TRBD2 (5 bases). Germline CDR1 and CDR2: SQVTM and ANQGSEA. The CDR3 covers 14 residues. The V end lost 4 bases, the J end lost 0 bases, and 11 bases lay between the germline ends.

This rearrangement joins TRBV6-6 to TRBJ2-2; perhaps TRBD2 as D (6 bases). V shed 6 bases and J shed 7 bases, with 18 bases lying between them. Per germline, CDR1 MNHNY and CDR2 SVGAGI (reference sequence). The CDR3 length is 15 residues. CDR3 sequence: CASSQDYPGGGELFF. The CDR3 coding sequence is TGTGCCAGCAGCCAGGACTACCCGGGCGGCGGGGAGCTGTTTTTT.

This chain links TRBV28 with TRBJ1-3; maybe TRBD1 (5 bases). CDR3 length equals 13 residues. The germline gives CDR1 MDHEN, CDR2 SYDVKM. Trimming left V 3 bases short and J 4 bases short, with 7 bases between. CDR3 nucleotide sequence: TGTGCCAGCAGTTTTGACAGAGGAAACACCATATATTTT. As protein: CASSFDRGNTIYF.

The rearrangement uses TRBV5-4 and TRBJ2-7; D possibly corresponds to TRBD1 (6 bases). The V gene's germline CDR1 is SGHNT and CDR2 YYREEE (reference sequence). Trimming left V 2 bases short and J 3 bases short, with 9 bases between. The CDR3 sequence is 13 residues long. For the CDR3, the DNA is TGTGCCAGCAGCTTACAGGGTTTCTACGAGCAGTACTTC. Residues: CASSLQGFYEQYF.

The V and J genes are TRBV29-1 and TRBJ2-7, with D possibly matching TRBD1 (6 bases). This CDR3 contains 13 residues. The V gene lost 2 bases and the J gene lost 5 bases, with 13 bases spanning the gap. From germline, CDR1 is SQVTM and CDR2 ANQGSEA. In nucleotides, the CDR3 is TGCAGCGTTGAACGTCAGGGGTTGAACGAGCAGTACTTC. Its protein product is CSVERQGLNEQYF.

This sequence joins TRBV9 and TRBJ2-5; no firm D call. There are 13 residues in the CDR3. V was trimmed by 0 bases and J by 2 bases, leaving 5 bases between them. In germline, CDR1 is SGDLS, CDR2 YYNGEE. The CDR3, as DNA: TGTGCCAGCAGCGTAGACCCGCAAGAGACCCAGTACTTC. Its protein product is CASSVDPQETQYF.

The chain employs TRBV7-8 and TRBJ2-7; 8 bases map to TRBD1. The germline V gene encodes CDR1 SGHVS and CDR2 FQNEAQ. J lost 4 bases, V lost 5 bases, and 7 bases had no gene match. This CDR3 spans 14 amino acids. The CDR3 is CASSMGQDTYEQYF. The CDR3 DNA is TGTGCCAGCAGCATGGGACAGGACACTTACGAGCAGTACTTC.

The V call is TRBV6-5, the J call TRBJ2-7; D perhaps matches TRBD2 (6 bases). Trimming took off 0 bases at V and 0 bases at J, with 12 bases between the two ends. The length of the CDR3 is 16 residues. CDR1 and CDR2 from the germline V gene are MNHEY and SVGAGI. CDR3 region: CASSYSAGSASYEQYF. CDR3 in DNA: TGTGCCAGCAGTTACTCAGCGGGCAGCGCCTCCTACGAGCAGTACTTC.

At least ten counts were recorded for this clone. The chain links TRBV27 to TRBJ1-5; 7 bases agree with TRBD1. With V trimmed by 5 bases and J by 8 bases, 15 bases remained unmatched. Germline values: CDR1 MNHEY, CDR2 SMNVEV (reference sequence). The CDR3 totals 16 residues. For the CDR3, the DNA is TGTGCCAGCAGTAGATCCGGGACAGCCTCACGGGAGCCCCAGCATTTT. This codes for CASSRSGTASREPQHF.

This CDR3 is CASSEKREWHGELFF. The CDR3, as DNA: TGTGCCAGCAGTGAAAAGCGGGAGTGGCACGGGGAGCTGTTTTTT. The chain uses TRBV2 and TRBJ2-2; 8 nucleotides align to TRBD2. The germline V gene encodes CDR1 SNHLY and CDR2 FYNNEI. The length of the CDR3 is 15 residues. V lost 2 bases, J lost 7 bases, and 6 bases stayed unmatched.

The chain uses TRBV25-1 and TRBJ1-5; TRBD1 aligns across 7 bases. Losses at the gene ends were 5 bases for V and 1 base for J; bases not matched to a gene: 5. Germline V gene lookup returns CDR1 MGHDK and CDR2 SYGVNS. The CDR3 is 15 residues long. The CDR3 region is CASSTGELSNQPQHF. CDR3 coding DNA: TGTGCCAGCAGTACAGGGGAGTTAAGCAATCAGCCCCAGCATTTT.

This sequence joins TRBV7-2 and TRBJ1-5, with a possible D match to TRBD1 (5 bases). V dropped 6 bases and J dropped 4 bases, with 16 bases sitting between them. Germline V CDR1 and CDR2: SGHTA, FQGNSA. The CDR3 covers 15 residues. The DNA of the CDR3 is TGTGCCAGCAGTCCCGGGCAGGGACTAAATCAGCCCCAGCATTTT. This encodes CASSPGQGLNQPQHF. Variable domain in full (rest from reference TRBV7-2 and TRBJ1-5): GAGVSQSPSNKVTEKGKDVELRCDPISGHTALYWYRQSLGQGLEFLIYFQGNSAPDKSGLPSDRFSAERTGGSVSTLTIQRTQQEDSAVYLCASSPGQGLNQPQHFGDGTRLSIL.

V is TRBV7-2 and J is TRBJ2-3; 7 bases align to TRBD1. Germline V gene lookup returns CDR1 SGHTA and CDR2 FQGNSA. The CDR3 totals 17 residues. The ends lost 6 bases at V and 1 base at J; junction bases unmatched: 13. The CDR3 reads CASSRDRVGVGTDTQYF. CDR3 DNA sequence: TGTGCCAGCAGTCGTGACAGGGTGGGGGTCGGCACAGATACGCAGTATTTT.